This T cell receptor beta chain was documented in a study of control samples from healthy donors and cancer patients. The CDR3 has 15 residues. Trimming took 4 bases from V and 4 from J, leaving 15 bases between them. Germline values: CDR1 LGHDT, CDR2 YNNKEL (reference sequence). TCRdb keeps only in-frame clones here, not all; method: immunoSEQ multiplex PCR. The table records fewer than 200,000 clones, 80% to 95% of them present only once. This clonotype originated in a young man in good health. Material for sequencing was blood. The chain has TRBV3-1 (or the pseudogene TRBV3-2) and TRBJ2-3; D gene ambiguous. The CDR3 region is CASSPGQWQADTQYF. CDR3 bases: TGTGCCAGCAGCCCCGGGCAGTGGCAGGCAGATACGCAGTATTTT.